This TCR beta chain was found in a study of blood T cells in healthy people across ages. A second PCR of 7 to 11 cycles used a sample-barcoded 5' primer and a J-beta primer mix. TCRdb reprocessed the 5' RACE reads via MiXCR and lists one record per CDR3 protein. The profile shows approximately 1.5 million distinct CDR3 sequences, around 36% of them singletons. With 3 bases removed from V and 4 bases from J, the gap between germline ends came to 17 bases. CDR1 is MDHEN, CDR2 SYDVKM, per germline. This CDR3 is 16 amino acids long. Sequencing used blood. This chain joins TRBV28 and TRBJ2-3; D is undetermined. This sequence was found in a woman in her 30s in good health. As DNA, the CDR3 is TGTGCCAGCAGTTTCACAGCAGTCCTACCCTCAGATACGCAGTATTTT. Residues: CASSFTAVLPSDTQYF.